This TCR beta chain was identified during a study of vaccination and CD4 T cells after COVID-19. Stated treatment: roughly nine-day PBMC culture with coronavirus spike peptide pools or control peptides (ViraFEST assay). The Oncomine TCR Beta short-read assay sequenced DNA from cultured CD4+ T cells. From the PCR reads, TCRdb called clonotypes with MiXCR, one entry per CDR3 protein. The profile shows 16,000 or so distinct CDR3 sequences, approximately 50% of them singletons. The CDR3 is 13 residues long. Trimming shortened V by 6 bases and J by 6 bases, and 11 bases separated the two germline ends. CDR1 is MGHRA, CDR2 YSYEKL, per germline. In regard to this clonotype: What it recognizes is unknown.

The rearrangement links TRBV4-1 to TRBJ2-2; D remains unclear. Sample: CD4+ T cells from blood, cultured in vitro, taken before SARS-CoV-2 vaccination. The sequence was obtained from a human donor who had recovered from COVID-19. CDR3 DNA sequence: TGCGCCAGCAGGGACCTCGGCCCCGGGGAGCTGTTTTTT. Translation: CASRDLGPGELFF.